These 13 T cell receptor beta chains share one sample of origin, sequenced in a study of blood T cell repertoires in COVID-19. Data came from immunoSEQ multiplex PCR; TCRdb stores just in-frame clones and leaves some out. The sample has about 200,000 clones; almost 85% are singletons. Material for sequencing was PBMCs or T cells enriched from blood (not recorded which). The receptors were gathered from a man aged 40-55 years who had recovered from COVID-19.

This chain connects TRBV27 to TRBJ2-7; 8 nucleotides align to TRBD1. Germline CDR1 MNHEY, CDR2 SMNVEV (reference sequence). CDR3 length: 14 amino acids. Trimming cost V 6 bases and J 6 bases; bases outside gene matches: 10. The CDR3 here is CASRPGTGDREQYF. The CDR3 nucleotides are TGTGCCAGCAGGCCCGGGACAGGAGATCGCGAGCAGTACTTC.

CDR3 DNA: TGTGCCAGCAGCCAAGATGCGGCCCGTTGGGGCAGGGCGAACACCGGGGAGCTGTTTTTT. Its translation: CASSQDAARWGRANTGELFF. This chain links TRBV3-1 (or the pseudogene TRBV3-2) with TRBJ2-2; weak D call: TRBD1 (5 bases). V lost 0 bases and J 0 bases, leaving 20 bases between the germline ends. Looked up from germline, CDR1 is LGHDT and CDR2 is YNNKEL (reference sequence). This CDR3 is 20 amino acids long.

CDR3 residues: CASSVELSSYEQYF. For the CDR3, the DNA is TGTGCCAGCAGTGTAGAACTGAGCTCCTACGAGCAGTACTTC. The V gene is TRBV7-2, the J gene TRBJ2-7; D remains ambiguous. CDR3 length equals 14 residues. Trimming cost V 6 bases and J 0 bases, with 12 bases left between them. Germline V gene lookup returns CDR1 SGHTA and CDR2 FQGNSA.

The genes are TRBV18 and TRBJ1-5; 7 nucleotides align to TRBD1. Losses at the gene ends were 2 bases for V and 7 bases for J; bases not matched to a gene: 8. Germline-derived CDR1 and CDR2 are KGHSH and LQKENI. The CDR3 runs to 15 residues. DNA for the CDR3: TGTGCCAGCTCACCAGGTCAAGGACAGGACCAGCCCCAGCATTTT. It specifies CASSPGQGQDQPQHF.

The rearrangement joins TRBV5-4 to TRBJ2-2, with D possibly being TRBD1 (5 bases). Trimming pared 5 bases from V and 3 bases from J, leaving 17 bases between. The CDR3 loop spans 16 amino acids. Germline CDR1 and CDR2: SGHNT and YYREEE (reference sequence). CDR3 loop: CASRPGRGAHTGELFF. Written as DNA, the CDR3 is TGTGCCAGCAGGCCTGGAAGGGGTGCGCACACCGGGGAGCTGTTTTTT.

The genes are TRBV2 and TRBJ1-4; 7 positions agree with TRBD1. Germline loops: CDR1 SNHLY, CDR2 FYNNEI. This CDR3 spans 13 amino acids. The trim removed 6 bases at V and 4 bases at J, leaving 2 bases unmatched. The CDR3 DNA reads TGTGCCAGCAGCGGGACAGATAATGAAAAACTGTTTTTT. It encodes CASSGTDNEKLFF.

A note on this clone: One end of the junction fails to match germline, which may point to a read error. The J gene is TRBJ2-1, the V gene TRBV27; D is possibly TRBD1 (6 bases). The V gene's germline CDR1 is MNHEY and CDR2 SMNVEV (reference sequence). The CDR3 has 15 amino acids. CDR3 residues: CASSYRQVEYTEQFF. For the CDR3, the DNA is TGTGCCAGCAGTTATCGACAGGTGGAGTACACTGAGCAGTTCTTC.

The chain is built from TRBV30 and TRBJ1-1; a possible D gene is TRBD1 (6 bases). The length of the CDR3 is 12 residues. Trimming left V 4 bases short and J 4 bases short, with 10 bases between. Germline-derived CDR1 and CDR2 are GTSNPN and SVGIG (reference sequence). The chain's CDR3 is CAWNRVITEAFF. The CDR3, as DNA: TGTGCCTGGAACAGGGTAATCACTGAAGCTTTCTTT.

The chain couples TRBV28 to TRBJ2-1, with 8 nucleotides matching TRBD1. Germline trimming cut 4 bases from V and 8 bases from J; bases unmatched to any gene: 13. Germline assignment: CDR1 MDHEN and CDR2 SYDVKM. This CDR3 region has 16 residues. The CDR3 protein is CASSSLRPQGADEQFF. The CDR3 DNA reads TGTGCCAGCAGTTCTTTACGCCCCCAGGGGGCGGATGAGCAGTTCTTC.

This clone showed up just once. In nucleotides, the CDR3 is TGCGCCAGCAGCTTGGAGGTGCGAGGGACTGAAGCTTTCTTT. The encoded protein is CASSLEVRGTEAFF. This chain uses TRBV5-1 with TRBJ1-1; D ambiguous. The CDR3 consists of 14 residues. V lost 0 bases, J lost 5 bases, and 11 bases lay in between. CDR1 and CDR2 from the germline V gene are SGHRS and YFSETQ.

A few counts support this clone. This rearrangement joins TRBV29-1 to TRBJ2-7; D may be TRBD1 (6 bases). Looked up from germline, CDR1 is SQVTM and CDR2 is ANQGSEA. The CDR3 is made up of 11 amino acids. This CDR3 is CGAGATYEQYF. CDR3 sequence (DNA): TGCGGAGCAGGGGCAACCTACGAGCAGTACTTC.

This sequence joins TRBV9 and TRBJ2-1; 10 nucleotides line up with TRBD2. Germline trimming cut 2 bases from V and 4 bases from J; bases unmatched to any gene: 3. CDR3 length: 15 residues. The germline gives CDR1 SGDLS, CDR2 YYNGEE. This CDR3 is CASSVSSGGYNEQFF. The CDR3 bases are TGTGCCAGCAGCGTTTCTAGCGGGGGTTACAATGAGCAGTTCTTC.

V gene TRBV18 combines with J gene TRBJ1-1; D perhaps matches TRBD1 (6 bases). The CDR3 contains 14 residues. The V end was cut by 6 bases, the J end by 4 bases, with 15 bases between. Per germline, CDR1 KGHSH and CDR2 LQKENI. The chain's CDR3 is CASSYRERGTEAFF. CDR3 DNA: TGTGCCAGCTCCTACAGGGAAAGAGGCACTGAAGCTTTCTTT.